The present TCR beta chain was sequenced within a study of shared clonotypes between healthy human individuals. Repertoires were generated with immunoSEQ multiplex PCR, while TCRdb's copy carries only in-frame clones and drops some. The data hold about 2.4 million clones, with 93% observed a single time. The CDR3 consists of 10 residues. The germline V gene has CDR1 DFQATT and CDR2 SNEGSKA (reference sequence). Trimming removed 3 bases from V and 4 bases from J, with 3 bases in between. Study outcomes and limitations: A few donors had roughly 5.2% of their naive CD4 clonotypes in common.

With regard to this clone: Its specificity is unknown.

This receptor was obtained from a man aged 18 to 29 in good health. Some clones in this sample may be carry-over from other donors' samples. Input material: naive CD4+ T cells from PBMCs. Subset reported: CD45RA+ positively selected. This chain connects TRBV20-1 to TRBJ1-1, with unresolved D. Written as DNA, the CDR3 is TGCAGTGCTAGTACCACTGAAGCTTTCTTT. Translation gives CSASTTEAFF.